The source of this TCR beta chain is a study of Ad26.COV2.S vaccination and SARS-CoV-2 variants. Study details: The COV1001 Ad26.COV2.S trial arm included the donor. Dosing was one shot or two shots 56 days apart.

Germline-derived CDR1 and CDR2 are ENHRY and SYGVKD. V shed 6 bases, J shed 4 bases, and the junction held 9 bases outside the gene matches. The CDR3 extends over 15 amino acids. TCRdb keeps only in-frame clones here, not all; method: immunoSEQ multiplex PCR. The data show approximately 460,000 clones, with roughly nine tenths seen just once and 1.5% to 2% held by the top ten. The sample's treatment: 19 received Ad26.COV2.S at low or high dose, single or two shots; about 5 received placebo; per-sample allocation not given. Samples analyzed were those drawn on day 63 after the first vaccine or placebo injection. The study's findings and limits: Vaccinees and placebo recipients showed similar non-spike TCR breadth. Relative to placebo recipients, vaccine recipients exhibited elevated spike-specific TCR breadth.

In regard to this clone: Its antigen remains unidentified.

The chain has TRBV10-3 and TRBJ1-1, with 9 bases identical to TRBD1. The receptor was derived from a person between 18 and 59 years old who received the Ad26.COV2.S COVID-19 vaccine or a placebo. The input for sequencing was peripheral blood, taken in a trial of Ad26.COV2.S vaccine versus placebo. CDR3 residues: CAISTQGARGTEAFF. As DNA, the CDR3 is TGTGCCATCAGCACACAGGGGGCGCGTGGCACTGAAGCTTTCTTT.